The source of this T cell receptor (beta chain) is a study of cytomegalovirus exposure and HLA in healthy donors. Study information: According to later analysis, the same platform produced the 120 validation and under 700 first-cohort repertoires. Study-level points and caveats: It was about 150 TCR beta chains that were listed as cytomegalovirus-associated. CMV antigen specificity of three CMV-associated chains was confirmed in vitro.

The germline CDR1 and CDR2 sequences are SEHNR and FQNEAQ (reference sequence). The J segment lost 0 bases and the V segment lost 5 bases, leaving 8 bases of the junction unmatched. The length of the CDR3 is 16 residues. About this clone itself: Antigen: not known.

The table came from immunoSEQ multiplex PCR; TCRdb's copy has only in-frame clones and leaves some out. This table holds under 300,000 clones, approximately 83% found once. Sequencing input: PBMCs. The TCR sequence derives from a woman between 25 and 40 years old in good health and CMV-seropositive. This chain connects TRBV7-9 to TRBJ2-5; 8 bases are a match to TRBD2. CDR3 sequence reads: CASSQMGGRYQETQYF. The CDR3 DNA is TGTGCCAGCAGCCAAATGGGCGGGAGGTACCAAGAGACCCAGTACTTC.